Presented here are 21 T cell receptor beta chains from one specimen sequenced in a study of CD8 T cells in Susac syndrome. Reverse transcription of roughly 0.45 to 1 ug RNA used random hexamers. TCRdb re-analysed the immunoSEQ multiplex PCR reads in MiXCR, keeping a single row per CDR3 protein. The sample has some 75,000 distinct CDR3 sequences, about 93% seen once; the top ten hold approximately 0.5%. Material for sequencing was CD8+ T cells from PBMCs. The receptors derive from a human donor with Susac syndrome.

The chain is built from TRBV9 and TRBJ2-1, with 10 bases fitting TRBD2. The CDR3 length is 15 residues. V shed 0 bases, J shed 6 bases, and the junction held 3 bases outside the gene matches. Germline lookup yields CDR1 SGDLS and CDR2 YYNGEE. The CDR3 bases are TGTGCCAGCAGCGTAGACCTAGCGGGGGTCAATGAGCAGTTCTTC. The encoded protein is CASSVDLAGVNEQFF.

The table lists this clonotype with a few counts. This chain joins TRBV5-1 and TRBJ2-7; D is unresolved. Trimming removed 1 base from V and 7 bases from J, with 9 bases in between. The germline gives CDR1 SGHRS, CDR2 YFSETQ. The CDR3 loop spans 12 amino acids. CDR3 nucleotides: TGCGCCAGCAGCTTGATTGGGCGGGAGCAGTACTTC. Translated: CASSLIGREQYF.

The chain recombines TRBV4-2 with TRBJ2-7; tentative D call: TRBD2 (7 bases). Trimming shortened V by 2 bases and J by 1 base, and 18 bases separated the two germline ends. Per the germline V gene, CDR1 is LGHNA and CDR2 is YNFKEQ. This CDR3 comprises 17 residues. The CDR3 DNA sequence: TGTGCCAGCAGCCAACTATTTCCAGGGGAGGGGTCCTACGAGCAGTACTTC. It specifies CASSQLFPGEGSYEQYF.

The V gene is TRBV30, the J gene TRBJ1-4; D possibly corresponds to TRBD1 (6 bases). The CDR3 covers 11 residues. Germline lookup yields CDR1 GTSNPN and CDR2 SVGIG (reference sequence). The CDR3 reads CASGGGEKLFF. Written as DNA, the CDR3 is TGTGCTTCGGGGGGGGGCGAAAAACTGTTTTTT.

J is TRBJ2-1 and V is TRBV20-1; 9 nucleotides match TRBD2. Germline assignment: CDR1 DFQATT and CDR2 SNEGSKA (reference sequence). This CDR3 contains 15 residues. J gave up 4 bases and V 1 base, and 5 bases lay outside the gene matches. This CDR3 is CSARGSSGAYNEQFF. DNA for the CDR3: TGCAGTGCTAGAGGGTCTAGCGGGGCTTACAATGAGCAGTTCTTC.

V and J are TRBV6-2 or TRBV6-3 and TRBJ1-2; 8 bases are a match to TRBD1. The V gene end was trimmed by 7 bases and the J gene end by 5 bases; junction bases not matched to a gene: 21. CDR1 and CDR2 from the germline V gene are MNHEY and SVGEGT. The CDR3 totals 18 residues. As DNA, the CDR3 is TGTGCCAGCACCGACAGGGGATTCGAGTATAAAGACCGATATGGCTACACCTTC. Translating gives CASTDRGFEYKDRYGYTF.

This clonotype was counted a single time. The rearrangement uses TRBV6-5 and TRBJ2-2; D remains unclear. The CDR3 extends over 16 amino acids. In germline, CDR1 is MNHEY, CDR2 SVGAGI. V gave up 0 bases and J gave up 3 bases, with 11 bases separating them. The CDR3 protein is CASSYSNRADTGELFF. For the CDR3, the DNA is TGTGCCAGCAGTTACTCGAATAGGGCCGACACCGGGGAGCTGTTTTTT.

This clonotype appeared a single time. The rearrangement uses TRBV18 and TRBJ1-1, with a possible D match to TRBD1 (5 bases). The CDR3 totals 13 residues. CDR1 is KGHSH, CDR2 LQKENI, per germline. V was shortened by 4 bases and J by 1 base, with 7 bases between the two germline ends. The CDR3 reads CASSQTANTEAFF. The DNA for the CDR3 is TGTGCCAGCTCACAGACAGCGAACACTGAAGCTTTCTTT.

This chain uses TRBV7-9 with TRBJ2-1, with 7 nucleotides matching TRBD2. J gave up 2 bases and V 5 bases, and 6 bases lay outside the gene matches. From germline, CDR1 is SEHNR and CDR2 FQNEAQ (reference sequence). CDR3 length: 15 amino acids. CDR3 in amino acids: CASSGFGGAYNEQFF. The DNA for the CDR3 is TGTGCCAGCAGCGGGTTTGGGGGGGCCTACAATGAGCAGTTCTTC.

This clonotype appeared a few times. The J gene is TRBJ2-3, the V gene TRBV5-4, with D maybe TRBD1 (6 bases). The CDR3 is made up of 15 amino acids. Germline V gene data show CDR1 as SGHNT and CDR2 as YYREEE (reference sequence). V dropped 3 bases and J dropped 4 bases, with 15 bases sitting between them. CDR3 bases: TGTGCCAGCAGCTACACAGGGCTTAACGCAGATACGCAGTATTTT. Translation: CASSYTGLNADTQYF.

This clonotype showed up just once. This rearrangement joins TRBV19 to TRBJ1-4; D is undetermined. The CDR3 loop spans 12 amino acids. Looked up from germline, CDR1 is LNHDA and CDR2 is SQIVND (reference sequence). Trimming cost V 6 bases and J 7 bases, with 9 bases left between them. Here the CDR3 reads CASSPLSEKLFF. CDR3 sequence (DNA): TGTGCCAGTAGCCCCCTAAGTGAAAAACTGTTTTTT.

V and J are TRBV27 and TRBJ2-3, with TRBD2 matching over 13 bases. The CDR3 is made up of 16 amino acids. V lost 5 bases to trimming and J lost 2 bases; unmatched junction nucleotides: 4. The germline CDR1 and CDR2 sequences are MNHEY and SMNVEV (reference sequence). The DNA for the CDR3 is TGTGCCAGCAGTGTCGGGACTAGCGGGAACACAGATACGCAGTATTTT. Protein sequence: CASSVGTSGNTDTQYF.

The chain joins TRBV6-2 or TRBV6-3 to TRBJ2-1, with D possibly being TRBD2 (7 bases). V was pared by 0 bases and J by 9 bases, with 15 bases between. The CDR3 runs to 15 residues. The V gene's germline CDR1 is MNHEY and CDR2 SVGEGT. CDR3 in amino acids: CASSYSQRGAGEQFF. The CDR3, as DNA: TGTGCCAGCAGTTACTCTCAACGGGGGGCCGGTGAGCAGTTCTTC.

The sample holds one count of this clonotype. The genes are TRBV4-3 and TRBJ2-1; TRBD1 is a possible D gene (5 bases). Trimming cost V 5 bases and J 10 bases, with 15 bases left between them. This CDR3 has 13 residues. The germline V gene has CDR1 LGHNA and CDR2 YSLEER. CDR3 in DNA: TGCGCCAGCAGCTTCCCGAACGGACACGAGCAGTTCTTC. This codes for CASSFPNGHEQFF.

The chain uses TRBV20-1 and TRBJ2-1, with a weak D call TRBD2 (5 bases). Germline CDR1 and CDR2: DFQATT and SNEGSKA (reference sequence). CDR3 size: 15 residues. Trimming cost V 3 bases and J 4 bases, with 16 bases left between them. The CDR3 nucleotides read TGCAGTGCTAGCGGCACGGAGGTGGGGTACAATGAGCAGTTCTTC. Protein: CSASGTEVGYNEQFF.

This chain uses TRBV25-1 with TRBJ1-2; 8 nucleotides agree with TRBD1. The germline CDR1 and CDR2 sequences are MGHDK and SYGVNS. Trimming took 8 bases from V and 2 from J; bases not matched to a gene: 1. This CDR3 spans 12 amino acids. CDR3 residues: CASQGANYGYTF. Here the CDR3 DNA reads TGTGCCAGCCAGGGGGCCAACTATGGCTACACCTTC.

This chain links TRBV4-1 with TRBJ2-2; unclear D gene. This CDR3 contains 13 residues. CDR1 MGHRA and CDR2 YSYEKL come from the germline V gene. Trimming took off 1 base at V and 3 bases at J, with 3 bases between the two ends. The CDR3: CASSQGYTGELFF. CDR3 sequence (DNA): TGCGCCAGCAGCCAAGGGTACACCGGGGAGCTGTTTTTT.

The rearrangement uses TRBV12-5 and TRBJ2-5; maybe TRBD2 (5 bases). The V and J ends lost 2 bases and 2 bases respectively, with 15 bases between them. The CDR3 extends over 16 amino acids. Germline V gene data show CDR1 as LGHNT and CDR2 as FRNRAP. CDR3 DNA sequence: TGTGCTAGTGGTTTGAGTTTAGCGTACCTACAAGAGACCCAGTACTTC. Its protein product is CASGLSLAYLQETQYF.

V is TRBV12-5 and J is TRBJ2-5; no definite D call. V dropped 7 bases and J dropped 4 bases, with 7 bases sitting between them. This CDR3 contains 11 residues. The germline V gene has CDR1 LGHNT and CDR2 FRNRAP. CDR3 loop: CASAFGETQYF. CDR3 nucleotide sequence: TGTGCTAGTGCCTTTGGAGAGACCCAGTACTTC.

This clonotype has a single count. V is TRBV7-2 and J is TRBJ2-2; 10 bases agree with TRBD2. Germline V lookup: CDR1 SGHTA, CDR2 FQGNSA. The CDR3 covers 17 residues. With 5 bases clipped from V and 4 bases from J, the junction kept 10 bases outside the gene matches. The CDR3 DNA sequence: TGTGCCAGCAGCGTCGGGACTAGCGTGAGTCGCACCGGGGAGCTGTTTTTT. Protein sequence: CASSVGTSVSRTGELFF. Variable domain in full (rest from reference TRBV7-2 and TRBJ2-2): GAGVSQSPSNKVTEKGKDVELRCDPISGHTALYWYRQSLGQGLEFLIYFQGNSAPDKSGLPSDRFSAERTGGSVSTLTIQRTQQEDSAVYLCASSVGTSVSRTGELFFGEGSRLTVL.

The chain employs TRBV28 and TRBJ2-4; TRBD2 is a possible D gene (5 bases). V lost 4 bases, J lost 1 base, and 17 bases lay in between. This CDR3 is built from 17 residues. Looked up from germline, CDR1 is MDHEN and CDR2 is SYDVKM. The CDR3 nucleotides are TGTGCCAGCAGTTATGCGAGGGCCGGTAGGGCCAAAAACATTCAGTACTTC. Encoded protein: CASSYARAGRAKNIQYF.